This is a list of T cell receptor beta chains from one sample in a study of CD8+CD57+ T cells in acquired aplastic anemia. MiXCR, run by TCRdb on the reads, gives a single entry per CDR3 protein. This sample has some 130,000 distinct CDR3 sequences, with over 45% found just once. What was sequenced was sorted CD4+, CD8+, or CD8+CD57+ T cells (not recorded which) from PBMCs. These receptors came from a human donor in good health, serving as a control. CDR3s include the opening cysteine and the closing phenylalanine or tryptophan. Not every row has a clone size; where given, it reads once, few, many or a size class.

>14|TRBJ2-5|-|TRBV19
CASSRGDLGETQYF
>14|TRBJ2-5|-|TRBV2
CASSLGWGGETQYF
>12|TRBJ1-6|-|TRBV20-1
CSARDQLVALHF
>16|TRBJ2-2|-|TRBV6-2/TRBV6-3
CASSYSRAPITGELFF
>16|TRBJ2-3|few|TRBV11-1
CASSSPERGGTDTQYF
>16|TRBJ1-6|-|TRBV11-1
CASSFPPVDRSSPLHF
>18|TRBJ2-3|-|TRBV11-2
CASSLVASGGAGADTQYF
>17|TRBJ2-1|few|TRBV20-1
CSARDLTAGGLYNEQFF
>10|TRBJ1-2|-|TRBV3-1
CARWTYGYTF
>16|TRBJ1-5|many|TRBV11-2
CASSLGDRVGNQPQHF
>16|TRBJ1-3|many|TRBV7-9
CASSLRSQTGGNTIYF
>14|TRBJ2-3|many|TRBV7-2
CASNRGIGTDTQYF
>15|TRBJ1-6|many|TRBV7-2
CASSLQGAANSPLHF
>12|TRBJ2-1|-|TRBV20-1
CSLGQPLNEQFF
>11|TRBJ1-1|-|TRBV29-1
CSVDANTEAFF
>17|TRBJ2-7|many|TRBV4-3
CASSQDWVSSGTYEQYF
>15|TRBJ2-7|-|TRBV15
CATSRELEGSNEQYF
>14|TRBJ2-5|many|TRBV2
CASSEAGELAKKCF
>16|TRBJ2-7|many|TRBV18
CASSPSRTGTSYEQYF
>12|TRBJ2-5|many|TRBV6-5
CASRSGGETQYF
>15|TRBJ2-3|-|TRBV19
CASSISGDRGRTQYF
>16|TRBJ2-1|many|TRBV5-1
CASSLPGLGGNNEQFF
>18|TRBJ2-1|-|TRBV4-2
CASSQDDVTSGVQNEQFF
>16|TRBJ2-1|many|TRBV19
CASSPIPKGIHNEQFF
>15|TRBJ2-7|-|TRBV18
CASSHPGQGHYEQYF
>15|TRBJ2-7|-|TRBV19
CASSMTSGFSYEQYF
>14|TRBJ1-2|many|TRBV6-2/TRBV6-3
CASSYSGQINGYTF
>17|TRBJ2-7|-|TRBV24-1
CATSDSSGTGEPYEQYF
>14|TRBJ2-3|-|TRBV15
CATMRDRETDTQYF
>13|TRBJ1-5|many|TRBV20-1
CSAKETGDQPQHF
>13|TRBJ1-4|many|TRBV6-1
CASSEALEEKLFF
>18|TRBJ2-5|-|TRBV7-6
CASSLAPGTSGVVETQYF
>14|TRBJ1-5|-|TRBV7-2
CASRRGQGNQPQHF
>13|TRBJ2-7|-|TRBV7-6
CASSLAVTYEQYF
>14|TRBJ1-5|many|TRBV6-5
CASSLDRAIRPQHF
>13|TRBJ2-5|-|TRBV7-9
CASSLGDQETQYF
>15|TRBJ1-3|-|TRBV19
CASSSVAGPGDTIYF
>16|TRBJ2-3|-|TRBV10-3
CAISELRTSGGSTQYF
>15|TRBJ1-5|many|TRBV19
CASRVVGVSNQPQHF
>11|TRBJ2-3|few|TRBV10-3
CATYGADTQYF
>14|TRBJ1-5|-|TRBV19
CASSTGNSNQPQHF
>14|TRBJ1-2|-|TRBV5-1
CASQMRTGAYGYTF
>16|TRBJ1-2|many|TRBV3-1
CASSSRGTGSNYGYTF